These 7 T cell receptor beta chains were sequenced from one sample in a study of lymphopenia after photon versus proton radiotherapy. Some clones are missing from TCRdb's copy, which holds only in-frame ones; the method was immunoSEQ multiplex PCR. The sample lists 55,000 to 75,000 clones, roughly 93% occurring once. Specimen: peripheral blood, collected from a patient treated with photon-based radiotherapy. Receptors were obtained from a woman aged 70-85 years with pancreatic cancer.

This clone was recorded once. CDR3 DNA sequence: TGTGCCAGTAGTTCGGGTGATCTCGCCTACGAGCAGTACTTC. Amino acid sequence: CASSSGDLAYEQYF. This sequence joins TRBV19 and TRBJ2-7; D is unresolved. Germline V gene sequence: CDR1 LNHDA, CDR2 SQIVND (reference sequence). The germline V and J ends were trimmed by 5 bases and 2 bases, with 13 bases remaining between them. This CDR3 comprises 14 residues.

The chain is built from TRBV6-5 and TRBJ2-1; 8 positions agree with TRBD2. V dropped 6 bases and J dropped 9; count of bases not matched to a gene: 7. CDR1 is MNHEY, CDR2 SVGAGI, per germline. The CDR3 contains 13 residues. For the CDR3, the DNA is TGTGCCAGCAGCCTTGGACTAGCCGGTGAGCAGTTCTTC. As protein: CASSLGLAGEQFF.

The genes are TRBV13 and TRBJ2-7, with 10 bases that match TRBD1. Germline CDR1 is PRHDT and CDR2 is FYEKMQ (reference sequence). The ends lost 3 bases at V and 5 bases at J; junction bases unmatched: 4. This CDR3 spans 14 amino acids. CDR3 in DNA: TGTGCCAGCAGCTTCCGGGACAGGGGAAACGAGCAGTACTTC. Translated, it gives CASSFRDRGNEQYF.

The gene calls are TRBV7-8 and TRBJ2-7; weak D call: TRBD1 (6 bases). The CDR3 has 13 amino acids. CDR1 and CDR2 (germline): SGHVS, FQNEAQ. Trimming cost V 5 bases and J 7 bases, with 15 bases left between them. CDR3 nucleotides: TGTGCCAGCAGCAGGGGGACCGCCAAGGAGCAGTACTTC. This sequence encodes CASSRGTAKEQYF.

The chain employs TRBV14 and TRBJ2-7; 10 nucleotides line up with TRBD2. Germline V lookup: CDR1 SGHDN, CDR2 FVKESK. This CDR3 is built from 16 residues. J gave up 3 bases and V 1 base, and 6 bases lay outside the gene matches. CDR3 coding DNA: TGTGCCAGCAGCCAAGGCCCGGCTAGCGGGAGCTACGAGCAGTACTTC. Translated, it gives CASSQGPASGSYEQYF. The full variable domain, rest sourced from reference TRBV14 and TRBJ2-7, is EAGVTQFPSHSVIEKGQTVTLRCDPISGHDNLYWYRRVMGKEIKFLLHFVKESKQDESGMPNNRFLAERTGGTYSTLKVQPAELEDSGVYFCASSQGPASGSYEQYFGPGTRLTVT.

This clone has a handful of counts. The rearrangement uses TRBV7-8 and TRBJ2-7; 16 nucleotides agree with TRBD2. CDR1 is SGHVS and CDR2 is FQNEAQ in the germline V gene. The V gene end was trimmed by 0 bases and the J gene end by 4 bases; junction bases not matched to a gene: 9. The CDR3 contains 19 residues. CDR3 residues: CASSLALGTSGRARYEQYF. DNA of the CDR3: TGTGCCAGCAGCTTAGCGCTCGGGACTAGCGGGAGGGCAAGGTACGAGCAGTACTTC.

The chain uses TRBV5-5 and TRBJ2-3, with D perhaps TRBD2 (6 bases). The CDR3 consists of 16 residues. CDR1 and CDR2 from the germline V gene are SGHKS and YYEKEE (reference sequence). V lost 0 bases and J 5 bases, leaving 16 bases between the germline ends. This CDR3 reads CASSLVKGDFRDTQYF. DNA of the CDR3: TGTGCCAGCAGCTTGGTCAAAGGGGACTTCCGAGATACGCAGTATTTT. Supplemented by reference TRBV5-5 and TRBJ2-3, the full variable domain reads DAGVTQSPTHLIKTRGQQVTLRCSPISGHKSVSWYQQVLGQGPQFIFQYYEKEERGRGNFPDRFSARQFPNYSSELNVNALLLGDSALYLCASSLVKGDFRDTQYFGPGTRLTVL.